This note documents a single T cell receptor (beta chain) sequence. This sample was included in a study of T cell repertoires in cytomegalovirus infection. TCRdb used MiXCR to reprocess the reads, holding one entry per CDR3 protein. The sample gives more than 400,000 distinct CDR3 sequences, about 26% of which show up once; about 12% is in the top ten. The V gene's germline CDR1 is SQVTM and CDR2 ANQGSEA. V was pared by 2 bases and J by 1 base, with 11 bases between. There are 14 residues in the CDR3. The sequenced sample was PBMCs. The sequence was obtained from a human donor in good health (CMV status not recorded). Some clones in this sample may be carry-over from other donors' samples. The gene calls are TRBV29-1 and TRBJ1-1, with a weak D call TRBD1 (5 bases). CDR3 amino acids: CSVELGGRNTEAFF. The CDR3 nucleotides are TGCAGCGTTGAACTTGGGGGAAGGAACACTGAAGCTTTCTTT.